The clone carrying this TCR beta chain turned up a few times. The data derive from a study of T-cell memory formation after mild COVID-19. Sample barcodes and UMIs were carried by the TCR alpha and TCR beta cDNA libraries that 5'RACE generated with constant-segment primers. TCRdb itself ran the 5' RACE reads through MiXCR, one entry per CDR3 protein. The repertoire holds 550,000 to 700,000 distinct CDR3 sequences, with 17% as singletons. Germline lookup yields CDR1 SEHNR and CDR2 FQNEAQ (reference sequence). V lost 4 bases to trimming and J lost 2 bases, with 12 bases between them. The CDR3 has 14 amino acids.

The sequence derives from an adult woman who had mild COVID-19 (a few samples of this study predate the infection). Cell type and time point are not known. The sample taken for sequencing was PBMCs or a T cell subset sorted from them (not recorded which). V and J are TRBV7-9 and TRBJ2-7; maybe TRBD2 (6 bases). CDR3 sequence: CASSSGTVAYEQYF. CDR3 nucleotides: TGTGCCAGCAGCTCGGGGACTGTAGCCTACGAGCAGTACTTC.